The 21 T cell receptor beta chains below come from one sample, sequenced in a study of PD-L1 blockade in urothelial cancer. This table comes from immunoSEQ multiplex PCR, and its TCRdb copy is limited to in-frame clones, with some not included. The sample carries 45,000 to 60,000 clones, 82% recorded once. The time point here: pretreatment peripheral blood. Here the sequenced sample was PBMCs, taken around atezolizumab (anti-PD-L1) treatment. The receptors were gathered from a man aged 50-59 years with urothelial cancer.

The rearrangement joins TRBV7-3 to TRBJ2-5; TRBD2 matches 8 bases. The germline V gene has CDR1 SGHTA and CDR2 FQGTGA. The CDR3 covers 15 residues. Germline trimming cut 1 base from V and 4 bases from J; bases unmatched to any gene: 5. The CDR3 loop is CASSLIGLAGETQYF. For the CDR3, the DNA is TGTGCCAGCAGCTTAATAGGCCTAGCGGGAGAGACCCAGTACTTC.

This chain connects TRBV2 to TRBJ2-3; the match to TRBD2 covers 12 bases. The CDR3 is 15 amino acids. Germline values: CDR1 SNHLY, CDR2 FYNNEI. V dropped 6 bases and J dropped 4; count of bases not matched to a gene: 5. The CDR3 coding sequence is TGTGCCAGCAGGGCTAGCGGGGGGGGACCAGATACGCAGTATTTT. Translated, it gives CASRASGGGPDTQYF.

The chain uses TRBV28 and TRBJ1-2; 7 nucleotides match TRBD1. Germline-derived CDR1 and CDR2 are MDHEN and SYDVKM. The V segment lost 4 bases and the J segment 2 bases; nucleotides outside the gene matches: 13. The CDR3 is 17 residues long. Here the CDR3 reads CASSSQSRGLMNYGYTF. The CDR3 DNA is TGTGCCAGCAGTTCCCAGAGCAGGGGGTTGATGAACTATGGCTACACCTTC.

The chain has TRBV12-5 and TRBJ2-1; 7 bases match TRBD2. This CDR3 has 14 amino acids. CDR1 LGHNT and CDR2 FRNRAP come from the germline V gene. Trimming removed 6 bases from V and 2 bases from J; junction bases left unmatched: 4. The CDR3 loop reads CASGQAGPYNEQFF. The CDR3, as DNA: TGTGCTAGTGGGCAAGCGGGACCCTACAATGAGCAGTTCTTC.

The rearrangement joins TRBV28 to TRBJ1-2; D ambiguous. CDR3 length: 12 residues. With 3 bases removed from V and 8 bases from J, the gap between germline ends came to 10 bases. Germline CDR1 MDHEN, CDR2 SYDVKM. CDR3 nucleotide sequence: TGTGCCAGCAGTTTTTCCGGGATGGGCTACACCTTC. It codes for CASSFSGMGYTF.

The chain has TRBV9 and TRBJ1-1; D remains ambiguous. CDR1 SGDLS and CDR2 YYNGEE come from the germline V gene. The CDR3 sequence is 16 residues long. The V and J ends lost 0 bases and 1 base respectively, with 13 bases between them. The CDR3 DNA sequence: TGTGCCAGCAGCGTAGGACACAATGAGGGGAACACTGAAGCTTTCTTT. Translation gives CASSVGHNEGNTEAFF.

The DNA of the CDR3 is TGTGCCAGCAGCTTAGAGGGGGGGGGACGCGGACACGAGCAGTACTTC. This translates into CASSLEGGGRGHEQYF. The chain is built from TRBV11-3 and TRBJ2-7; TRBD2 aligns across 7 bases. V lost 0 bases, J lost 5 bases, and 10 bases stayed unmatched. CDR3 length: 16 residues. Germline CDR1 reads SGHNT; CDR2 reads YENEEA. The full variable domain, its missing parts supplied by reference TRBV11-3 and TRBJ2-7, is EAGVVQSPRYKIIEKKQPVAFWCNPISGHNTLYWYLQNLGQGPELLIRYENEEAVDDSQLPKDRFSAERLKGVDSTLKIQPAELGDSAVYLCASSLEGGGRGHEQYFGPGTRLTVT.

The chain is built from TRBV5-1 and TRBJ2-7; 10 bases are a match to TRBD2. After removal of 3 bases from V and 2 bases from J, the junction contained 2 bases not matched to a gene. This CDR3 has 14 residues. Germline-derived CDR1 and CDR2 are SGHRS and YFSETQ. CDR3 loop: CASSSGLATYEQYF. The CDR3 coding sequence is TGCGCCAGCAGCTCGGGACTAGCGACCTACGAGCAGTACTTC.

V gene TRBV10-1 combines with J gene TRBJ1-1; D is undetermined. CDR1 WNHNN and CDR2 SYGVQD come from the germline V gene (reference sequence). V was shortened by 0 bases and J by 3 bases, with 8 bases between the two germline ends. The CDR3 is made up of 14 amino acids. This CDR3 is CASSESTGHTEAFF. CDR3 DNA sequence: TGCGCCAGCAGTGAGTCGACGGGTCACACTGAAGCTTTCTTT.

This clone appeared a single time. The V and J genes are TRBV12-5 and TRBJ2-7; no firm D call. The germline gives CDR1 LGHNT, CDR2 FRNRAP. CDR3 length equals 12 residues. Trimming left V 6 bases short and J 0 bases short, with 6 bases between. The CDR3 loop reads CASGPNSYEQYF. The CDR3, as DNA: TGTGCTAGTGGCCCTAACTCCTACGAGCAGTACTTC.

Written as DNA, the CDR3 is TGTGCCAGCAGGACGACTAGTTCCAATGAGCAGTTCTTC. Amino acid sequence: CASRTTSSNEQFF. The rearrangement links TRBV6-1 to TRBJ2-1; tentatively, D is TRBD2 (6 bases). Deletions cut 6 bases from V and 6 bases from J, with 12 bases between. The CDR3 has 13 residues. The germline gives CDR1 MNHNS, CDR2 SASEGT.

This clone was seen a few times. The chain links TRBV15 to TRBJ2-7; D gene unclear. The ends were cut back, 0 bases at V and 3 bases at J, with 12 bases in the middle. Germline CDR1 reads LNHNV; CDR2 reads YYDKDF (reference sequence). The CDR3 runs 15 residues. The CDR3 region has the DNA TGTGCCACCAGCAGAGAAAAAGGAGTAAGCTACGAGCAGTACTTC. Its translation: CATSREKGVSYEQYF.

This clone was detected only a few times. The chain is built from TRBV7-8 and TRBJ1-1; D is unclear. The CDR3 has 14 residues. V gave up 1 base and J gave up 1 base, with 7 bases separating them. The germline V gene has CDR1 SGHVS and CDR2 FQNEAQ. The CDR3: CASSLGKQNTEAFF. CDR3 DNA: TGTGCCAGCAGCTTAGGAAAACAGAACACTGAAGCTTTCTTT. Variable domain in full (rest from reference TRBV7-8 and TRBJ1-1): GAGVSQSPRYKVAKRGQDVALRCDPISGHVSLFWYQQALGQGPEFLTYFQNEAQLDKSGLPSDRFFAERPEGSVSTLKIQRTQQEDSAVYLCASSLGKQNTEAFFGQGTRLTVV.

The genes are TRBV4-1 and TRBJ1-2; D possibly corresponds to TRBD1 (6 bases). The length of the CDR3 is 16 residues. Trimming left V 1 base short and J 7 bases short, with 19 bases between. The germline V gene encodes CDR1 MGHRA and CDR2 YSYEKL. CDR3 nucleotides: TGCGCCAGCAGCCAAGTGGTTAGAGGGGGACGGGGTGGCTACACCTTC. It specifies CASSQVVRGGRGGYTF.

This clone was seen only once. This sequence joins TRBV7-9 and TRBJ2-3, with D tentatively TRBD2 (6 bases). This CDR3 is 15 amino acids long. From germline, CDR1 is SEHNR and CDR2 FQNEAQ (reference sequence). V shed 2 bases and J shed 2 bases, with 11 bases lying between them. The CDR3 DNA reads TGTGCCAGCAGCTTAACCGGAGGGACCACAGATACGCAGTATTTT. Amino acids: CASSLTGGTTDTQYF.

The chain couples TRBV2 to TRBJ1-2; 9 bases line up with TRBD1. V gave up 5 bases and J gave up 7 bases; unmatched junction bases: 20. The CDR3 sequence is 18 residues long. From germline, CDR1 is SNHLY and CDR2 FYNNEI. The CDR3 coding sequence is TGTGCCAGCAGTTTGAGGCGGCCGGGACAGGGAAATCTTGGTGGCTACACCTTC. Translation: CASSLRRPGQGNLGGYTF.

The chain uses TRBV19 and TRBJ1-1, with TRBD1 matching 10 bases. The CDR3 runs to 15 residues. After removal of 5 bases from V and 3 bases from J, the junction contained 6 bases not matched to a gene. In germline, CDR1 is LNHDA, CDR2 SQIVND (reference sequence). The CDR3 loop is CASSLFGTGDTEAFF. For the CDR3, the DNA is TGTGCCAGTAGTCTCTTCGGGACAGGGGACACTGAAGCTTTCTTT.

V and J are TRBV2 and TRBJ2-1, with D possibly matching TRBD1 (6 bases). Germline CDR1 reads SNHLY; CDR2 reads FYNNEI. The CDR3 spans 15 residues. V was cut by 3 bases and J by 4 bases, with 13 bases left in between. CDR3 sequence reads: CASSDWAGVYNEQFF. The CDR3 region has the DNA TGTGCCAGCAGTGATTGGGCAGGGGTATACAATGAGCAGTTCTTC.

The CDR3 nucleotides are TGTGCCAGCACACCGGGACTAGCGAACCTTGGCGGCGGGGAGCTGTTTTTT. Translated, it gives CASTPGLANLGGGELFF. This sequence joins TRBV19 and TRBJ2-2, with 10 positions matching TRBD2. Germline CDR1 LNHDA, CDR2 SQIVND (reference sequence). V was clipped by 9 bases and J by 7 bases; unmatched bases: 17. CDR3 size: 17 residues.

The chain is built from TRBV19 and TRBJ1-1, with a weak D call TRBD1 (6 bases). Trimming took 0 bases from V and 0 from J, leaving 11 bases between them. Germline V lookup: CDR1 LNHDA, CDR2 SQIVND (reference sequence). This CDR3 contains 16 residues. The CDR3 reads CASSIDRGGLNTEAFF. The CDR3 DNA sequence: TGTGCCAGTAGTATAGATCGCGGGGGCCTGAACACTGAAGCTTTCTTT.

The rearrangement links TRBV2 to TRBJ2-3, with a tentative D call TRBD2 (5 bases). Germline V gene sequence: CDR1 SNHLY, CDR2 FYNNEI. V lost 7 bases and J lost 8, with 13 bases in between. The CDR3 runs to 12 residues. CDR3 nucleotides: TGTGCCAGCACGCCTAGCCGAACTACGCAGTATTTT. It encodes CASTPSRTTQYF.